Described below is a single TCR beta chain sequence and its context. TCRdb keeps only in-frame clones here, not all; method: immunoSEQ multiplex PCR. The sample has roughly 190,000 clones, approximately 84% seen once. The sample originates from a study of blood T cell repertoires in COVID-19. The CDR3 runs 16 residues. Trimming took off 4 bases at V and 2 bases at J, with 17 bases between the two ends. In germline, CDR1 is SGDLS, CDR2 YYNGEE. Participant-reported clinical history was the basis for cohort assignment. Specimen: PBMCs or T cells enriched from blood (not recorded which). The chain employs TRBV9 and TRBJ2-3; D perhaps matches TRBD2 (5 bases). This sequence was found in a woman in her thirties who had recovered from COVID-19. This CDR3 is CASSTDFSMPTDTQYF. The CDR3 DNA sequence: TGTGCCAGCAGCACGGACTTCTCCATGCCCACAGATACGCAGTATTTT.